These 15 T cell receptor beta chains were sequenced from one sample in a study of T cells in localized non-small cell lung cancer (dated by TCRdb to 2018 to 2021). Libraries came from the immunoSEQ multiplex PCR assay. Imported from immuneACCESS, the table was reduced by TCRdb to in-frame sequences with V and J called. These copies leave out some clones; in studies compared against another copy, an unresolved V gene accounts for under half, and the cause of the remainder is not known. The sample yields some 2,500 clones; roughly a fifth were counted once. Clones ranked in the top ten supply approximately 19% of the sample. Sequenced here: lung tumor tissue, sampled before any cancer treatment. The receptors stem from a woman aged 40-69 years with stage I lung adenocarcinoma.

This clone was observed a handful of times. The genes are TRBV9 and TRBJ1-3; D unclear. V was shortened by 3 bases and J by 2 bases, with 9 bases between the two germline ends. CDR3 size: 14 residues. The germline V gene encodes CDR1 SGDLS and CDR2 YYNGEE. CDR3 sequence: CASSADNPGNTIYF. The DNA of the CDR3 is TGTGCCAGCAGCGCCGATAATCCTGGAAACACCATATATTTT.

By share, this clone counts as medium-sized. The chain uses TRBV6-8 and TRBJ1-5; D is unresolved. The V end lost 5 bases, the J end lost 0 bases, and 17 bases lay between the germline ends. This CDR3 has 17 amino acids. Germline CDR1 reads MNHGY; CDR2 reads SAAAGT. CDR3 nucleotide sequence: TGTGCCAGCAGTAAGGGCGATGGTGGATATAGCAATCAGCCCCAGCATTTT. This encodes CASSKGDGGYSNQPQHF.

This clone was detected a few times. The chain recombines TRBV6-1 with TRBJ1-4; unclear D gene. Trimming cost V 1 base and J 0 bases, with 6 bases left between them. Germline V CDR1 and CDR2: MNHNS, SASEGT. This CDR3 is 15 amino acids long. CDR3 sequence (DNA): TGTGCCAGCAGTGAAGGGTTTGCAACTAATGAAAAACTGTTTTTT. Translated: CASSEGFATNEKLFF.

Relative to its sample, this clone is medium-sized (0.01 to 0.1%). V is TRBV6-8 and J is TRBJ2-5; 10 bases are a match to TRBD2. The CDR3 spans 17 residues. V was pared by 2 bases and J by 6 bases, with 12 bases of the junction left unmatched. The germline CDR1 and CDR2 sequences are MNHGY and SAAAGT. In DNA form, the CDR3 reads TGTGCCAGCAGTTACACGGCTAGCGGGGGCCTTGGGAAGACCCAGTACTTC. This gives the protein CASSYTASGGLGKTQYF.

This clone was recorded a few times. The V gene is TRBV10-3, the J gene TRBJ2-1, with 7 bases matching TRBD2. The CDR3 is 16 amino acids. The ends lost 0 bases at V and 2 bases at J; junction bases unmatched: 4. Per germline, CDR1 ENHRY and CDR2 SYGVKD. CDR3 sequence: CAISESMGGTYNEQFF. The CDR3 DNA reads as TGTGCCATCAGTGAGTCGATGGGGGGGACCTACAATGAGCAGTTCTTC.

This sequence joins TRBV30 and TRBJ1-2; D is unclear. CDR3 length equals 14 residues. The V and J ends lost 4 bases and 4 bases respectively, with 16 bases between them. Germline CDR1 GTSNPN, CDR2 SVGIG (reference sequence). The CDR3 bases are TGTGCCTGGAACCCCGGGGTATTGGGCTATGGCTACACCTTC. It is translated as CAWNPGVLGYGYTF.

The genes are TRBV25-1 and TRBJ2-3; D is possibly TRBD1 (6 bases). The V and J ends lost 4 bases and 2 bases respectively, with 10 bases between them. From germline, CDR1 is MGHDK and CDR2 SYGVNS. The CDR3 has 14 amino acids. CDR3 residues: CASSGGTITDTQYF. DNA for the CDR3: TGTGCCAGCAGTGGGGGGACAATCACAGATACGCAGTATTTT.

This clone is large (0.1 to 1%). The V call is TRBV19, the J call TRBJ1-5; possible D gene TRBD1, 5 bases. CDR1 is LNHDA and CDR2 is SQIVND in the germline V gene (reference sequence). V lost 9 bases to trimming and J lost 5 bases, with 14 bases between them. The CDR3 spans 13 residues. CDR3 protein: CASCTWGDQPQHF. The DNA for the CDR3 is TGTGCCAGCTGTACTTGGGGGGATCAGCCCCAGCATTTT.

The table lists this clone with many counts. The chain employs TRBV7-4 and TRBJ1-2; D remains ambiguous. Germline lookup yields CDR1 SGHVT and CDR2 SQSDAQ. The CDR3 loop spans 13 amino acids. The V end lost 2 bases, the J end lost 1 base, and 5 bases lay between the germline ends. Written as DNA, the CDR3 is TGTGCCAGCAGCTTATCCCTTAACTATGGCTACACCTTC. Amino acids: CASSLSLNYGYTF.

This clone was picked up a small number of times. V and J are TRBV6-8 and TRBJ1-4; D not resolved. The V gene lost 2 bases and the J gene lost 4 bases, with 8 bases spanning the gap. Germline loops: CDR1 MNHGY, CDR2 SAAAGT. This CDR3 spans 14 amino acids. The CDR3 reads CASSYGQYNEKLFF. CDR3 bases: TGTGCCAGCAGTTACGGCCAGTATAATGAAAAACTGTTTTTT.

CDR3 DNA sequence: TGTGCCAGCAACCCTTTGGGGCGGACTAATGAAAAACTGTTTTTT. Its translation: CASNPLGRTNEKLFF. The V and J genes are TRBV11-3 and TRBJ1-4, with D tentatively TRBD1 (5 bases). The V and J ends lost 7 bases and 2 bases respectively, with 14 bases between them. The germline gives CDR1 SGHNT, CDR2 YENEEA. The CDR3 consists of 15 residues.

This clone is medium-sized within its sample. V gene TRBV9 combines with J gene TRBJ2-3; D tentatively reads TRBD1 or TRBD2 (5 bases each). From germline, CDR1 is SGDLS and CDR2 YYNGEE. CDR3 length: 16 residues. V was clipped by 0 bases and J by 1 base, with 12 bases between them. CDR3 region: CASSVVGQGGTDTQYF. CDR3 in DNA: TGTGCCAGCAGCGTAGTGGGGCAGGGAGGCACAGATACGCAGTATTTT.

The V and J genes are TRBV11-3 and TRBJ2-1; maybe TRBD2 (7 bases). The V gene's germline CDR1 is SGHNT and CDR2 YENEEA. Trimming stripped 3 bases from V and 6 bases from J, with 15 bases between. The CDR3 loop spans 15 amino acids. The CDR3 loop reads CASSLVGGAINEQFF. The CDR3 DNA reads TGTGCCAGCAGCTTGGTGGGGGGGGCTATCAATGAGCAGTTCTTC.

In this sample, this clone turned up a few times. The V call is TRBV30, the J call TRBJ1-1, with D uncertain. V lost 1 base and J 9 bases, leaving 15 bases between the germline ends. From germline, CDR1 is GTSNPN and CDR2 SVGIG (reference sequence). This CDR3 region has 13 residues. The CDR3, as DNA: TGTGCCTGGAGTGGCGGAAGGCGAGATAAAGCTTTCTTT. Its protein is CAWSGGRRDKAFF.

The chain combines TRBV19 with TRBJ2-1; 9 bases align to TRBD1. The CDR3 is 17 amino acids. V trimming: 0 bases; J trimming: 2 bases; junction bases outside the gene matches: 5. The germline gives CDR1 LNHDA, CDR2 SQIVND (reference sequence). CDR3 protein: CASSIDLTGGTYNEQFF. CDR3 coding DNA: TGTGCCAGTAGTATAGATCTGACAGGGGGGACCTACAATGAGCAGTTCTTC.